Following are 6 T cell receptor beta chains from one sample sequenced in a study of blood T cell repertoires in COVID-19. The table came from immunoSEQ multiplex PCR; TCRdb's copy has only in-frame clones and leaves some out. The table shows 60,000 to 85,000 clones, with around 70% occurring only once. Sequencing was done on a sample of peripheral blood. Receptor source: a man between 65 and 85 years old with acute or convalescent COVID-19.

The chain employs TRBV5-4 and TRBJ2-3; the D gene is possibly TRBD2 (5 bases). The CDR3 length is 14 residues. Germline-derived CDR1 and CDR2 are SGHNT and YYREEE (reference sequence). V lost 3 bases to trimming and J lost 1 base, with 9 bases between them. Written as DNA, the CDR3 is TGTGCCAGCAGCTCCAACGGGGGCACAGATACGCAGTATTTT. Translation: CASSSNGGTDTQYF.

The CDR3 is CASSIGLTGANVLTF. For the CDR3, the DNA is TGTGCCAGTAGTATTGGGCTCACTGGGGCCAACGTCCTGACTTTC. J is TRBJ2-6 and V is TRBV19; D uncertain. CDR1 LNHDA and CDR2 SQIVND come from the germline V gene (reference sequence). There are 15 residues in the CDR3. The ends were cut back, 3 bases at V and 2 bases at J, with 8 bases in the middle.

This chain uses TRBV4-2 with TRBJ2-7; TRBD1 is a possible D gene (5 bases). The CDR3 loop spans 14 amino acids. The V end lost 0 bases, the J end lost 6 bases, and 12 bases lay between the germline ends. Germline lookup yields CDR1 LGHNA and CDR2 YNFKEQ. The CDR3 sequence is CASSQDHGAAEQYF. For the CDR3, the DNA is TGTGCCAGCAGCCAAGATCATGGGGCAGCCGAGCAGTACTTC.

The chain uses TRBV14 and TRBJ1-1; TRBD1 matches at 8 bases. The CDR3 length is 14 residues. The germline V gene has CDR1 SGHDN and CDR2 FVKESK. The ends lost 3 bases at V and 4 bases at J; junction bases unmatched: 4. The CDR3 loop is CASSHQGASTEAFF. The CDR3 region has the DNA TGTGCCAGCAGCCATCAGGGGGCGAGCACTGAAGCTTTCTTT.

This clone was counted once. The chain carries TRBV5-1 and TRBJ2-7; D is possibly TRBD2 (6 bases). Trimming left V 5 bases short and J 0 bases short, with 12 bases between. The CDR3 consists of 14 residues. Germline assignment: CDR1 SGHRS and CDR2 YFSETQ. CDR3 coding DNA: TGCGCCAGCAGTGGGGGGATGATCTCCTACGAGCAGTACTTC. Translation gives CASSGGMISYEQYF.

This clone was detected a few times. This sequence joins TRBV9 and TRBJ2-7, with 8 bases lining up with TRBD2. The CDR3 totals 14 residues. V lost 1 base and J lost 4; bases outside the gene matches: 4. Per germline, CDR1 SGDLS and CDR2 YYNGEE. CDR3 sequence reads: CASSVTGGPYEQYF. The DNA of the CDR3 is TGTGCCAGCAGCGTAACGGGAGGGCCATACGAGCAGTACTTC.